These 6 T cell receptor beta chains originate from one sample sequenced in a study of tumor and adjacent non-tumor tissue in lung cancer. RNA was extracted from bulk tissue without any cell sorting. A modified ARM-PCR protocol with three rounds of nested PCR amplified TCRbeta. TCRdb analysed the multiplex PCR reads with MiXCR anew, one entry per CDR3 protein. The top ten hold less than 25% of the sample, which has roughly 200,000 distinct CDR3 sequences, around 71% seen once. Specimen: lung tumor tissue. The receptors originated from a man in his fifties or sixties with non-small cell lung cancer.

This clonotype was observed a few times. The CDR3 loop reads CASSPRRGQNTEAFF. The CDR3 DNA follows: TGTGCCAGCAGCCCGAGGCGGGGCCAGAACACTGAAGCTTTCTTT. The chain employs TRBV12-3 or TRBV12-4 and TRBJ1-1; TRBD1 might be the D (5 bases). Trimming took off 6 bases at V and 1 base at J, with 15 bases between the two ends. The CDR3 spans 15 residues.

This clonotype was observed a single time. This chain links TRBV24-1 with TRBJ2-1; no clear D gene. Germline CDR1 is KGHDR and CDR2 is SFDVKD. The V and J ends lost 11 bases and 5 bases respectively, with 21 bases between them. The CDR3 runs to 15 residues. The CDR3 here is CASGPGGYDNNEQFF. The CDR3 bases are TGTGCCAGCGGACCCGGTGGGTACGACAACAATGAGCAGTTCTTC.

As concerns this clonotype: This may arise from a read error, as a much more abundant clone is one base away. The chain uses TRBV29-1 and TRBJ2-5; D unclear. Germline-derived CDR1 and CDR2 are SQVTM and ANQGSEA. Trimming took off 5 bases at V and 2 bases at J, with 6 bases between the two ends. CDR3 length: 11 residues. The CDR3 spells CSVRSQETQYF. CDR3 nucleotides: TGCAGCGTTCGTAGTCAAGAGACCCAGTACTTC.

The chain is built from TRBV6-2 or TRBV6-3 and TRBJ2-5, with a tentative D call TRBD1 (5 bases). The CDR3 length is 14 residues. Germline CDR1 and CDR2: MNHEY and SVGEGT. The V and J ends lost 2 bases and 5 bases respectively, with 12 bases between them. In DNA, the CDR3 is TGTGCCAGCAGTTACACGAAGGGGAAGGAGACCCAGTACTTC. Its protein product is CASSYTKGKETQYF.

Only a few counts were recorded for this clonotype. The rearrangement joins TRBV12-3 or TRBV12-4 to TRBJ2-7; 7 bases match TRBD1. V dropped 6 bases and J dropped 0; count of bases not matched to a gene: 5. The CDR3 length is 14 residues. The CDR3 reads CASSRTGISYEQYF. The DNA of the CDR3 is TGTGCCAGCAGCCGGACAGGAATCTCCTACGAGCAGTACTTC.

As to this clonotype: One junction end disagrees with the germline gene, perhaps due to a read error. The chain recombines TRBV4-3 with TRBJ2-2; D is possibly TRBD1 or TRBD2 (6 bases each). The CDR3 sequence is 16 residues long. Looked up from germline, CDR1 is LGHNA and CDR2 is YSLEER. The CDR3 here is CTSSQGGSPHGGELFF. The CDR3 DNA sequence: TGCACCAGCAGCCAAGGGGGGTCCCCACATGGCGGGGAGCTGTTTTTT.